The 18 T cell receptor beta chains below were found in one sample sequenced in a study of blood T cell repertoires in COVID-19. Only in-frame clones appear in the TCRdb table, and some are missing; sequencing was by immunoSEQ multiplex PCR. This table holds approximately 180,000 clones, approximately 85% found once. Sequencing input: peripheral blood. The origin of the receptors is a man between 60 and 75 years old with acute or convalescent COVID-19.

This rearrangement joins TRBV28 to TRBJ2-7, with 7 bases fitting TRBD1. Unmatched junction bases numbered 7, after V lost 3 bases and J lost 5 bases. CDR3 size: 14 residues. CDR1 and CDR2 (germline): MDHEN, SYDVKM. CDR3 in DNA: TGTGCCAGCAGTTTCCCCGACAGGGAAGACGAGCAGTACTTC. Protein product: CASSFPDREDEQYF. The full variable domain, its missing parts supplied by reference TRBV28 and TRBJ2-7, is DVKVTQSSRYLVKRTGEKVFLECVQDMDHENMFWYRQDPGLGLRLIYFSYDVKMKEKGDIPEGYSVSREKKERFSLILESASTNQTSMYLCASSFPDREDEQYFGPGTRLTVT.

CDR3 sequence: CASSLGGLQLLRTDTQYF. In nucleotides, the CDR3 is TGTGCCAGCAGCTTGGGAGGGCTCCAACTCCTCCGCACAGATACGCAGTATTTT. The chain links TRBV5-4 to TRBJ2-3; possible D gene TRBD2, 5 bases. The CDR3 is 18 residues long. Trimming left V 0 bases short and J 1 base short, with 18 bases between. Germline CDR1 and CDR2: SGHNT and YYREEE (reference sequence).

The genes are TRBV20-1 and TRBJ2-7, with a weak D call TRBD1 (5 bases). Germline CDR1 is DFQATT and CDR2 is SNEGSKA (reference sequence). Trimming cost V 3 bases and J 5 bases, with 11 bases left between them. The CDR3 sequence is 12 residues long. The CDR3 loop reads CSASQGTDEQYF. The DNA of the CDR3 is TGCAGTGCTAGTCAGGGTACCGACGAGCAGTACTTC.

This rearrangement joins TRBV28 to TRBJ2-3; possibly TRBD1 for D (6 bases). V was pared by 2 bases and J by 5 bases, with 17 bases between. CDR1 is MDHEN and CDR2 is SYDVKM in the germline V gene. This CDR3 is built from 16 residues. The CDR3 DNA sequence: TGTGCCAGCAGTTTAGGGGGCGCAGGGGTAGGAGATACGCAGTATTTT. Translated: CASSLGGAGVGDTQYF.

V gene TRBV24-1 combines with J gene TRBJ2-7, with 10 positions matching TRBD2. CDR1 is KGHDR, CDR2 SFDVKD, per germline. The CDR3 sequence is 16 residues long. With V trimmed by 4 bases and J by 5 bases, 10 bases remained unmatched. The CDR3 protein is CATSDSSGRDRHEQYF. The CDR3 DNA is TGTGCCACCAGTGACTCCAGCGGGAGGGACCGTCACGAGCAGTACTTC.

The chain links TRBV5-6 to TRBJ1-5; 7 bases align to TRBD1. The CDR3 runs 17 residues. In germline, CDR1 is SGHDT, CDR2 YYEEEE. After removal of 2 bases from V and 6 bases from J, the junction contained 14 bases not matched to a gene. The DNA of the CDR3 is TGTGCCAGCAGCTTTTTTACTCGACAGGGCGACGGTCAGCCCCAGCATTTT. Residues: CASSFFTRQGDGQPQHF.

J is TRBJ1-6 and V is TRBV5-5, with D tentatively TRBD1 (5 bases). CDR3 length: 16 amino acids. V was clipped by 4 bases and J by 7 bases, with 18 bases between them. Germline V CDR1 and CDR2: SGHKS, YYEKEE (reference sequence). DNA for the CDR3: TGTGCCAGCAGCACCTCACAGGAGACCTGGAATTCACCCCTCCACTTT. This sequence encodes CASSTSQETWNSPLHF. The whole variable domain, filled in from reference TRBV5-5 and TRBJ1-6, reads DAGVTQSPTHLIKTRGQQVTLRCSPISGHKSVSWYQQVLGQGPQFIFQYYEKEERGRGNFPDRFSARQFPNYSSELNVNALLLGDSALYLCASSTSQETWNSPLHFGNGTRLTVT.

The CDR3 sequence is CASSEAPGLLYEQYF. CDR3 sequence (DNA): TGTGCCAGCAGTGAAGCACCGGGACTGCTCTACGAGCAGTACTTC. V is TRBV2 and J is TRBJ2-7; possibly TRBD2 for D (6 bases). Germline values: CDR1 SNHLY, CDR2 FYNNEI. Trimming pared 0 bases from V and 3 bases from J, leaving 12 bases between. CDR3 length equals 15 residues.

CDR3 sequence reads: CASTDLDRDGEKLFF. Written as DNA, the CDR3 is TGTGCCAGTACCGACCTGGACAGGGATGGTGAAAAACTGTTTTTT. The chain is built from TRBV19 and TRBJ1-4, with 8 bases aligning to TRBD1. With V trimmed by 7 bases and J by 7 bases, 11 bases remained unmatched. The germline CDR1 and CDR2 sequences are LNHDA and SQIVND (reference sequence). This CDR3 has 15 residues.

The chain links TRBV6-1 to TRBJ2-7; TRBD2 aligns across 8 bases. This CDR3 is built from 16 residues. Germline CDR1 MNHNS, CDR2 SASEGT. V trimming: 1 base; J trimming: 2 bases; junction bases outside the gene matches: 7. CDR3 sequence (DNA): TGTGCCAGCAGTGAAGGGGGTTCCGGGAGGGCCTACGAGCAGTACTTC. Its translation is CASSEGGSGRAYEQYF.

This clone was counted once. This chain connects TRBV9 to TRBJ2-3; 10 positions agree with TRBD2. Losses at the gene ends were 1 base for V and 3 bases for J; bases not matched to a gene: 5. Germline V lookup: CDR1 SGDLS, CDR2 YYNGEE. CDR3 length: 16 residues. Here the CDR3 reads CASSVQREGQTDTQYF. CDR3 coding DNA: TGTGCCAGCAGCGTACAGCGGGAGGGCCAAACAGATACGCAGTATTTT.

The rearrangement links TRBV2 to TRBJ1-2; D might be TRBD1 (6 bases). The V end lost 1 base, the J end lost 4 bases, and 13 bases lay between the germline ends. The V gene's germline CDR1 is SNHLY and CDR2 FYNNEI. This CDR3 comprises 15 residues. CDR3: CASSEVEGGFYGYTF. DNA of the CDR3: TGTGCCAGCAGTGAAGTAGAAGGGGGATTCTATGGCTACACCTTC. Combining the CDR3 with reference TRBV2 and TRBJ1-2 gives the whole variable domain EPEVTQTPSHQVTQMGQEVILRCVPISNHLYFYWYRQILGQKVEFLVSFYNNEISEKSEIFDDQFSVERPDGSNFTLKIRSTKLEDSAMYFCASSEVEGGFYGYTFGSGTRLTVV.

This chain joins TRBV29-1 and TRBJ2-7; a weak D match, TRBD1 (7 bases). Germline loops: CDR1 SQVTM, CDR2 ANQGSEA. This CDR3 contains 14 residues. V lost 7 bases and J lost 1, with 17 bases in between. CDR3 in DNA: TGCAGCGGTGTAAGGGCAGGGGGGTCCTACGAGCAGTACTTC. Amino acid sequence: CSGVRAGGSYEQYF.

The chain links TRBV6-5 to TRBJ2-7; 11 bases fit TRBD2. Per the germline V gene, CDR1 is MNHEY and CDR2 is SVGAGI. The CDR3 consists of 15 residues. Trimming cost V 2 bases and J 2 bases; bases outside gene matches: 2. CDR3 nucleotide sequence: TGTGCCAGCAGTTACACACTAGCGGGGGCCTACGAGCAGTACTTC. Its protein product is CASSYTLAGAYEQYF.

The chain carries TRBV6-6 and TRBJ2-7; 8 bases agree with TRBD1. The V segment lost 6 bases and the J segment 1 base; nucleotides outside the gene matches: 5. The CDR3 contains 14 residues. CDR1 and CDR2 from the germline V gene are MNHNY and SVGAGI (reference sequence). CDR3 DNA: TGTGCCAGCAGCGTACAGGGGGGATCCTACGAGCAGTACTTC. It yields the protein CASSVQGGSYEQYF.

V gene TRBV18 combines with J gene TRBJ1-5; a weak D match, TRBD1 (6 bases). The CDR3 spans 15 residues. Trimming cost V 2 bases and J 4 bases, with 12 bases left between them. Germline V gene data show CDR1 as KGHSH and CDR2 as LQKENI. This CDR3 reads CASSPAGAGNQPQHF. In nucleotides, the CDR3 is TGTGCCAGCTCACCAGCAGGGGCGGGTAATCAGCCCCAGCATTTT.

CDR3 DNA: TGTGCCAGCAGCTCCCCGGCCTACGAGCAGTACTTC. Encoded protein: CASSSPAYEQYF. The chain couples TRBV28 to TRBJ2-7; unclear D gene. Germline V gene sequence: CDR1 MDHEN, CDR2 SYDVKM. The CDR3 extends over 12 amino acids. Trimming cost V 6 bases and J 2 bases, with 8 bases left between them.

In its sample, this clone was seen a few times. The chain links TRBV27 to TRBJ2-2; 12 bases line up with TRBD2. After removal of 4 bases from V and 1 base from J, the junction contained 7 bases not matched to a gene. Germline CDR1 MNHEY, CDR2 SMNVEV (reference sequence). There are 18 residues in the CDR3. Here the CDR3 reads CASSSRLAGVWNTGELFF. The CDR3 nucleotides read TGTGCCAGCAGTTCCCGACTAGCGGGAGTTTGGAACACCGGGGAGCTGTTTTTT.